Each of the 21 T cell receptor beta chains below was sequenced from the same sample in a study of tumor and adjacent non-tumor tissue in lung cancer. RNA was extracted from bulk tissue without any cell sorting. TCRbeta libraries were built with three rounds of nested PCR, modified from ARM-PCR. A single record per CDR3 protein comes from TCRdb applying MiXCR to the multiplex PCR reads. The sample lists about 200,000 distinct CDR3 sequences; around 71% were seen once. The sequenced sample was lung tumor tissue. The receptors shown here come from a man in his sixties with non-small cell lung cancer.

This clonotype was picked up many times. The chain couples TRBV20-1 to TRBJ2-7; no clear D. This CDR3 has 12 residues. The germline CDR1 and CDR2 sequences are DFQATT and SNEGSKA (reference sequence). The germline V and J ends were trimmed by 0 bases and 12 bases, with 15 bases remaining between them. CDR3 region: CSARDRSDRWYF. CDR3 nucleotide sequence: TGCAGTGCTAGAGATCGGTCCGACCGATGGTACTTC.

The chain employs TRBV5-1 and TRBJ2-3; 10 bases match TRBD2. This CDR3 comprises 18 residues. The germline CDR1 and CDR2 sequences are SGHRS and YFSETQ. J lost 0 bases, V lost 1 base, and 8 bases had no gene match. Here the CDR3 DNA reads TGCGCCAGCAGCTTGTTCCTTAGCGGGGGGACTAGCACAGATACGCAGTATTTT. It translates to CASSLFLSGGTSTDTQYF.

A word on this clonotype: No conserved phenylalanine or tryptophan ends this CDR3, so it is likely a read error. V and J are TRBV5-4 and TRBJ2-5; 10 bases line up with TRBD1. The CDR3 consists of 14 residues. Germline CDR1 and CDR2: SGHNT and YYREEE (reference sequence). The CDR3 nucleotides read TGTGCCGGCAGCCCCGGGACAGGGGAGGCGACCCAGTACTCC. It encodes CAGSPGTGEATQYS.

The chain couples TRBV11-1 to TRBJ2-2, with TRBD2 matching 11 bases. CDR3 length: 17 residues. V gave up 9 bases and J gave up 5 bases; unmatched junction bases: 14. The germline V gene encodes CDR1 SGHAT and CDR2 FQDESV (reference sequence). The CDR3 nucleotides read TGTGCCAGTAGCCGCCTCGCGACTAGCGGGGCGACCGGGGAGCTGTTTTTT. Its protein is CASSRLATSGATGELFF.

Notes on this clonotype: This likely comes from a read error, as the CDR3 has no conserved phenylalanine or tryptophan at its end. The limits of the CDR3 on the DNA are not certain, so only TCRdb's listed CDR3 is given. The chain is built from TRBV20-1 and TRBJ1-2; TRBD1, the D gene given by the table, was not confirmed from the DNA. Germline V lookup: CDR1 DFQATT, CDR2 SNEGSKA (reference sequence). The CDR3 is 14 residues long, counting both termini. This chain's CDR3 is CSALRQGRYDGYTL.

The V call is TRBV4-1, the J call TRBJ2-1, with 8 positions matching TRBD1. This CDR3 spans 20 amino acids. V was clipped by 0 bases and J by 0 bases; unmatched bases: 13. Germline V lookup: CDR1 MGHRA, CDR2 YSYEKL. As DNA, the CDR3 is TGCGCCAGCAGCCAAGATCTTCAGGACAGGGTGGTAAGCTCCTACAATGAGCAGTTCTTC. Protein sequence: CASSQDLQDRVVSSYNEQFF.

J is TRBJ2-3 and V is TRBV20-1, with 11 bases lining up with TRBD2. CDR3 length equals 17 residues. The germline V gene has CDR1 DFQATT and CDR2 SNEGSKA (reference sequence). Written as DNA, the CDR3 is TGCAATGCCCCAACGCCTAGCGGGGGGATTGGCATAGATACGCAGTATTTT. Its protein is CNAPTPSGGIGIDTQYF.

The V and J genes are TRBV20-1 and TRBJ2-7, with D possibly matching TRBD2 (5 bases). V was cut by 6 bases and J by 5 bases, with 17 bases left in between. CDR1 and CDR2 (germline): DFQATT, SNEGSKA (reference sequence). CDR3 length: 13 amino acids. CDR3 protein: CSAQKAVGDEQYF. The CDR3 DNA sequence: TGCAGTGCCCAAAAGGCCGTGGGAGACGAGCAGTACTTC.

This clonotype showed up just once. The CDR3 reads CAIRGTSGRREFQYF. The CDR3 DNA reads as TGTGCCATCAGGGGGACTAGCGGGAGAAGAGAGTTTCAGTACTTC. V and J are TRBV12-3 or TRBV12-4 and TRBJ2-4; 14 nucleotides agree with TRBD2. V shed 10 bases and J 11 bases; nucleotides not matched to a gene: 13. The length of the CDR3 is 15 residues.

This clonotype occurred many times. The chain is built from TRBV6-2 or TRBV6-3 and TRBJ1-5; no reliable D call. The CDR3 consists of 13 residues. Per the germline V gene, CDR1 is MNHEY and CDR2 is SVGEGT. Trimming left V 5 bases short and J 2 bases short, with 7 bases between. The CDR3 DNA sequence: TGTGCCAGCAGTCCGAGGGGCAATCAGCCCCAGCATTTT. Protein sequence: CASSPRGNQPQHF.

The sample holds many counts of this clonotype. V is TRBV12-3 or TRBV12-4 and J is TRBJ2-1, with D tentatively TRBD2 (6 bases). The CDR3 is made up of 14 amino acids. V lost 6 bases and J 7 bases, leaving 16 bases between the germline ends. The CDR3 DNA sequence: TGTGCCAGCAGATGGACCTTGGAGGGGAATGAGCAGTTCTTC. It specifies CASRWTLEGNEQFF.

This clonotype has just one count. This may stem from a read error, because a much larger clone lies one nucleotide away. This chain uses TRBV5-1 with TRBJ1-1; possible D gene TRBD1, 5 bases. This CDR3 contains 15 residues. Germline loops: CDR1 SGHRS, CDR2 YFSETQ. With 4 bases removed from V and 5 bases from J, the gap between germline ends came to 18 bases. The CDR3 region has the DNA TGCGCCAGCAGCCTCCTGACATGGGGCGAGACTGAAGCTTTCTTT. Its protein product is CASSLLTWGETEAFF.

The rearrangement uses TRBV20-1 and TRBJ2-5, with unresolved D. V gave up 4 bases and J gave up 1 base, with 16 bases separating them. This CDR3 comprises 15 residues. The germline gives CDR1 DFQATT, CDR2 SNEGSKA (reference sequence). The CDR3 bases are TGCAGTGCTAAGGATGTTTGGGGATCCCAAGAGACCCAGTACTTC. This sequence encodes CSAKDVWGSQETQYF.

The V gene is TRBV20-1, the J gene TRBJ2-1; no clear D. This CDR3 is built from 10 residues. Trimming took off 4 bases at V and 11 bases at J, with 9 bases between the two ends. CDR1 is DFQATT and CDR2 is SNEGSKA in the germline V gene (reference sequence). The CDR3 nucleotides are TGCAGTGCTAAGGCGAATCAGCAGTTCTTC. Translation gives CSAKANQQFF.

Points on this clonotype: A junction boundary mismatches the germline segment, possibly from a read error. V is TRBV12-3 or TRBV12-4 and J is TRBJ2-5; 10 positions agree with TRBD2. This CDR3 contains 17 residues. In nucleotides, the CDR3 is TGTGTCAGCAGTGTGGGACAGGAGCGGGAGGGGCAAGAGACCCAGTACTTC. Amino acids: CVSSVGQEREGQETQYF.

Points on this clonotype: No conserved phenylalanine or tryptophan ends this CDR3, so it is likely a read error. The limits of the CDR3 on the DNA are not certain, so only TCRdb's listed CDR3 is given. The chain carries TRBV29-1 and TRBJ2-2; no check of the table's D call, TRBD1, against the DNA was made. The germline CDR1 and CDR2 sequences are SQVTM and ANQGSEA. Inclusive of both ends, the CDR3 amounts to 13 amino acids. This CDR3 is CSVERENTGELCL.

On this clonotype itself: Being one base from a much bigger clone, this may be a read error. This chain connects TRBV29-1 to TRBJ1-1; D is uncertain. V dropped 7 bases and J dropped 2 bases, with 8 bases sitting between them. The CDR3 spans 11 residues. Germline V gene lookup returns CDR1 SQVTM and CDR2 ANQGSEA. The CDR3 DNA is TGCAGCGCGTCACTAAACACTGAAGCTTTCTTT. Translated: CSASLNTEAFF. The full variable domain, in which reference TRBV29-1 and TRBJ1-1 provide the parts outside the CDR3, is SAVISQKPSRDICQRGTSLTIQCQVDSQVTMMFWYRQQPGQSLTLIATANQGSEATYESGFVIDKFPISRPNLTFSTLTVSNMSPEDSSIYLCSASLNTEAFFGQGTRLTVV.

Comment on this clonotype: This could be a read error, since a much larger clone is one nucleotide away. The chain employs TRBV7-9 and TRBJ2-5; D possibly matches TRBD1 or TRBD2 (6 bases each). Between the trimmed V and J ends, which lost 7 bases and 4 bases, there was a span of 13 bases. CDR1 and CDR2 from the germline V gene are SEHNR and FQNEAQ (reference sequence). The CDR3 sequence is 13 residues long. The CDR3 sequence: CASIQGGPETQYF. DNA of the CDR3: TGTGCCAGCATACAGGGAGGTCCAGAGACCCAGTACTTC.

Of note for this clonotype: Given a much more abundant clone one base away, this may be a read error. The CDR3 loop reads CASSSPRIRETQYF. The CDR3 coding sequence is TGTGCCAGCAGTTCGCCCAGGATCAGGGAGACCCAGTACTTC. The rearrangement links TRBV6-5 to TRBJ2-5; D is unclear. V lost 4 bases, J lost 5 bases, and 14 bases lay in between. Germline CDR1 and CDR2: MNHEY and SVGAGI. The CDR3 is 14 residues long.

The rearrangement joins TRBV7-9 to TRBJ1-1; 7 nucleotides line up with TRBD1. The V gene's germline CDR1 is SEHNR and CDR2 FQNEAQ (reference sequence). Trimming at V came to 5 bases and at J to 4 bases, leaving 4 bases not matched to a gene. The CDR3 has 13 amino acids. CDR3 DNA sequence: TGTGCCAGCAGCGTCGGACAGGCCACTGAAGCTTTCTTT. Residues: CASSVGQATEAFF.

The chain has TRBV20-1 and TRBJ2-7, with unresolved D. The V gene's germline CDR1 is DFQATT and CDR2 SNEGSKA (reference sequence). The CDR3 loop spans 13 amino acids. Trimming removed 7 bases at V and 3 bases at J, with 16 bases between. The CDR3 DNA follows: TGCAGTGTAGGGAACAGTGAAGACTACGAGCAGTACTTC. This gives the protein CSVGNSEDYEQYF.